This T cell receptor beta chain originates from a study of T cell responses to AZD1222 COVID-19 vaccine. Broader study findings: There were mostly white British donors and more females than males, and clonal diversity was possibly underestimated.

The CDR3 runs to 14 residues. The germline V gene has CDR1 LGHNA and CDR2 YSLEER. V was cut by 0 bases and J by 4 bases, with 6 bases left in between. This clone showed up just once. Its antigen is unidentified. Libraries were prepared by immunoSEQ multiplex PCR; TCRdb keeps only in-frame clonotypes and omits some of them. Of approximately 160,000 clones listed, around 91% are singletons. Sequences were derived from peripheral blood, sampled on day 0 of AZD1222 vaccination. The receptor comes from an adult in good health. The chain has TRBV4-3 and TRBJ2-2; D is unclear. CDR3 in amino acids: CASSQDGVTGELFF. The CDR3 coding sequence is TGCGCCAGCAGCCAAGATGGGGTCACCGGGGAGCTGTTTTTT.